This T cell receptor (beta chain) was retrieved from a study of brain T cells in children with intractable seizures. General study points: Pre-surgery blood may have been undersampled, hiding some clones. Viral specificity was inferred only from CDR3 similarity; HCMV serostatus was unknown.

Here immunoSEQ multiplex PCR was the method, and the copy in TCRdb shows in-frame clones only, minus some. The data show 110,000 or so clones, under 95% seen once. The sequenced cases were selected for having the highest brain T cell transcript signatures. Pre-surgery treatment included at least one anti-epileptic drug. In the case of this clone: The antigen is not known.

Germline V gene data show CDR1 as SGHVS and CDR2 as FQNEAQ. The CDR3 has 15 amino acids. The J segment lost 6 bases and the V segment lost 5 bases, leaving 9 bases of the junction unmatched. The clonotype comes from a boy in the first two years of life with hemimegalencephaly and intractable seizures. The sequencing used peripheral blood, collected at surgery. The rearrangement uses TRBV7-8 and TRBJ2-1; TRBD2 agrees at 8 bases. CDR3: CASSPEREWGNEQFF. CDR3 in DNA: TGTGCCAGCAGCCCAGAGCGGGAGTGGGGCAATGAGCAGTTCTTC.